This TCR beta chain stems from a study of T-cell memory formation after mild COVID-19. In the study overall: Among the donors, TCR clusters were largely specific to each donor.

CDR3 length: 16 residues. The V end lost 0 bases, the J end lost 3 bases, and 12 bases lay between the germline ends. CDR1 SGHRS and CDR2 YFSETQ come from the germline V gene. Study-wide findings and caveats: Most CD4+ clones that shrank were in CM and EM, while CD8+ ones turned up in EMRA. Confirmation of SARS-CoV-2 specificity was lacking for second-wave clones peaking day 37. Clones contracting across day 15 to 85 had a balanced CD4/CD8 profile; later expanding clones leaned CD4+.

There are a few counts of this clonotype. As yet, its antigen is unknown. MiXCR, applied by TCRdb to the 5' RACE reads, yields one record per CDR3 protein. The profile shows under 550,000 distinct CDR3 sequences, approximately 18% of them singletons. Specimen: PBMCs or a T cell subset sorted from them (not recorded which). The rearrangement uses TRBV5-1 and TRBJ2-2, with D perhaps matching TRBD1 or TRBD2 (5 bases each). This clonotype was obtained from an adult woman who had mild COVID-19 (a few samples of this study predate the infection). Cell type and time point are not known. CDR3 protein: CASSLAAQGHTGELFF. DNA of the CDR3: TGCGCCAGCAGCTTGGCGGCCCAGGGACACACCGGGGAGCTGTTTTTT. The variable domain in full, with the rest retrieved from reference TRBV5-1 and TRBJ2-2, is KAGVTQTPRYLIKTRGQQVTLSCSPISGHRSVSWYQQTPGQGLQFLFEYFSETQRNKGNFPGRFSGRQFSNSRSEMNVSTLELGDSALYLCASSLAAQGHTGELFFGEGSRLTVL.